The 6 T cell receptor beta chains below all came from one sample that was sequenced in a study of blood T cell repertoires in COVID-19. The table came from immunoSEQ multiplex PCR; TCRdb's copy has only in-frame clones and leaves some out. The sample includes 200,000 to 300,000 clones, more than 80% of them seen just once. The sample comprised peripheral blood. Every receptor here comes from an elderly woman with COVID-19, enrolled during active disease.

The chain couples TRBV11-2 to TRBJ1-2; D is ambiguous. CDR1 SGHAT and CDR2 FQNNGV come from the germline V gene. V was pared by 1 base and J by 4 bases, with 7 bases between. The CDR3 covers 13 residues. CDR3 in amino acids: CASSLGHTYGYTF. CDR3 DNA: TGTGCCAGCAGCTTAGGACACACCTATGGCTACACCTTC.

V gene TRBV29-1 combines with J gene TRBJ2-7; tentatively, D is TRBD2 (5 bases). The CDR3 length is 13 residues. CDR1 and CDR2 (germline): SQVTM, ANQGSEA. V lost 5 bases and J 3 bases, leaving 14 bases between the germline ends. The CDR3 DNA is TGCAGCGTTACCAAGATAGCGAGCTACGAGCAGTACTTC. Residues: CSVTKIASYEQYF.

The chain uses TRBV18 and TRBJ1-4; D possibly corresponds to TRBD1 (6 bases). This CDR3 is 14 amino acids long. Trimming took 4 bases from V and 5 from J, leaving 11 bases between them. CDR1 KGHSH and CDR2 LQKENI come from the germline V gene. In DNA, the CDR3 is TGTGCCAGCTCACTGAACGGACAGAATGAAAAACTGTTTTTT. Amino acids: CASSLNGQNEKLFF.

V is TRBV12-3 or TRBV12-4 and J is TRBJ1-4; D gene unclear. This CDR3 comprises 12 residues. V lost 1 base and J lost 7, with 4 bases in between. CDR3: CASSLVGEKLFF. CDR3 sequence (DNA): TGTGCCAGCAGTTTAGTCGGTGAAAAACTGTTTTTT.

This clone has a handful of counts. This rearrangement joins TRBV5-1 to TRBJ1-2, with 8 nucleotides matching TRBD1. CDR1 and CDR2 from the germline V gene are SGHRS and YFSETQ. V lost 3 bases, J lost 4 bases, and 8 bases stayed unmatched. This CDR3 comprises 15 residues. The CDR3 nucleotides are TGCGCCAGCAGCTCTGGTACAGGGGGGGTCTATGGCTACACCTTC. It translates to CASSSGTGGVYGYTF.

V usage is TRBV15 and J usage is TRBJ1-2; D may be TRBD1 (5 bases). The V end lost 0 bases, the J end lost 0 bases, and 11 bases lay between the germline ends. Germline V gene data show CDR1 as LNHNV and CDR2 as YYDKDF (reference sequence). This CDR3 region has 16 residues. The CDR3, as DNA: TGTGCCACCAGCAGAGATAGACAGAAAACTAACTATGGCTACACCTTC. Protein: CATSRDRQKTNYGYTF.